This T cell receptor (beta chain) emerged from a study of CXCR3-negative and CXCR3-positive naive CD8 T cells. The libraries of TRB cDNA were constructed through 5' RACE using UMI labels. TCRdb reprocessed the 5' RACE reads; each CDR3 protein has one entry and no DNA is given. The sample has 150,000 or so distinct CDR3 sequences, and its top ten clones hold approximately 0.5%. Details on this clonotype: The antigen remains unidentified.

The CDR3 spans 16 residues. Germline loops: CDR1 LNHNV, CDR2 YYDKDF (reference sequence). Findings and limits, study-wide: TRB CDR3s of CXCR3-positive naive cells were more hydrophobic than those of CXCR3-negative naive cells.

The chain combines TRBV15 with TRBJ1-4; the D gene TCRdb calls, TRBD1, cannot be checked with no DNA. Material: naive CXCR3+ CD8+ T cells from blood. As to subset: CD45RO-CCR7+CD27+CD95- naive CD8+ T cells expressing CXCR3 (TNR3+). This TCR was sampled from a human donor in good health. Some clones in this sample may be carry-over from other donors' samples. The CDR3 region is CATSRSTGRTNEKLFF.